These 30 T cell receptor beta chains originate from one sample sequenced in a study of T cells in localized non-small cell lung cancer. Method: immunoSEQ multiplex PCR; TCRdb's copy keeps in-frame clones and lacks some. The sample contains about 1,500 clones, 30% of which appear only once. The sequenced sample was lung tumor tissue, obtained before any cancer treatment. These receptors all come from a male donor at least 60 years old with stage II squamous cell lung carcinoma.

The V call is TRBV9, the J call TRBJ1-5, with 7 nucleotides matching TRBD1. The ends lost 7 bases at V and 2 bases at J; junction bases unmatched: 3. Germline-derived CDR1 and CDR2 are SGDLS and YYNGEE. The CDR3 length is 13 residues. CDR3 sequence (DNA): TGTGCCAGCGGGGGGACAGGCAATCAGCCCCAGCATTTT. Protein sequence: CASGGTGNQPQHF.

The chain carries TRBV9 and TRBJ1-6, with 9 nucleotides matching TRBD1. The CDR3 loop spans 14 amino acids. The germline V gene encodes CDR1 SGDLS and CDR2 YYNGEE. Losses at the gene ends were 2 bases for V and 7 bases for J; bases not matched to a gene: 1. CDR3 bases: TGTGCCAGCAGCGTTGGGACAGGGAATTCACCCCTCCACTTT. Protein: CASSVGTGNSPLHF.

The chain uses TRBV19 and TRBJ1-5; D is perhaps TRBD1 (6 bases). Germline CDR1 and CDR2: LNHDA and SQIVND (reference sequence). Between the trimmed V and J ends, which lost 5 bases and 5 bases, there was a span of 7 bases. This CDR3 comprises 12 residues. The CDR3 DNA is TGTGCCAGTAGTTACAGGGATCAGCCCCAGCATTTT. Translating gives CASSYRDQPQHF.

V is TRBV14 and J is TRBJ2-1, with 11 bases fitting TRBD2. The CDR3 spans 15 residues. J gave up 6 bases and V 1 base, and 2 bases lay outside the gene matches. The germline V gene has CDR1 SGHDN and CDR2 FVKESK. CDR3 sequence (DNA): TGTGCCAGCAGCCAAGCCGGACTAGCGGGCAATGAGCAGTTCTTC. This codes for CASSQAGLAGNEQFF.

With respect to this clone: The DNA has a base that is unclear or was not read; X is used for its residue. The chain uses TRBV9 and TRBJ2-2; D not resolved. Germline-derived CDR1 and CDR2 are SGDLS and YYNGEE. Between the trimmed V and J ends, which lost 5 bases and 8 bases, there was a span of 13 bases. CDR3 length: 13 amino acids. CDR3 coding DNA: TGTGCCAGCAGTTCAGTAGCAGCYGGGGAGCTGTTTTTT. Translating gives CASSSVAXGELFF. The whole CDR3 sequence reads CASSSVAAGELFF.

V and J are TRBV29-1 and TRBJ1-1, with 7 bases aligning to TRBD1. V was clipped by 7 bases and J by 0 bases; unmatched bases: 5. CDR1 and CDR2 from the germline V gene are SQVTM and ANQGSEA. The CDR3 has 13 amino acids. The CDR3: CSAGQVVNTEAFF. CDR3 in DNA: TGCAGCGCCGGACAGGTCGTGAACACTGAAGCTTTCTTT. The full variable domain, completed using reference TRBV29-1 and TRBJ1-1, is SAVISQKPSRDICQRGTSLTIQCQVDSQVTMMFWYRQQPGQSLTLIATANQGSEATYESGFVIDKFPISRPNLTFSTLTVSNMSPEDSSIYLCSAGQVVNTEAFFGQGTRLTVV.

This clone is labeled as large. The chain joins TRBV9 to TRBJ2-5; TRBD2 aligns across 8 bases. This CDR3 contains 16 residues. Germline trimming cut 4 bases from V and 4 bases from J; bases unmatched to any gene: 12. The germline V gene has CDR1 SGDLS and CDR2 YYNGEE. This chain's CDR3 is CASSLLGSGEGETQYF. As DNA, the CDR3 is TGTGCCAGCAGCCTCCTAGGTAGCGGGGAGGGAGAGACCCAGTACTTC.

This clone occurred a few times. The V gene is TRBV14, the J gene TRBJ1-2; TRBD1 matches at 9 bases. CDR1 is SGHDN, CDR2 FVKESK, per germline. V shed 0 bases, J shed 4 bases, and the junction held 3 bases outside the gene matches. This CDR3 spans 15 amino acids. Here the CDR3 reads CASSQDWDRVYGYTF. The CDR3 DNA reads TGTGCCAGCAGCCAAGATTGGGACAGGGTCTATGGCTACACCTTC.

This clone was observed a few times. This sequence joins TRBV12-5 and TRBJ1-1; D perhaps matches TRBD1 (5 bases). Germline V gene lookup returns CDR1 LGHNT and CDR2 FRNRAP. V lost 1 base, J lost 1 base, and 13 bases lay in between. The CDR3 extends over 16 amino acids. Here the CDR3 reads CASGLAGAGENTEAFF. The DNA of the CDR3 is TGTGCTAGTGGTTTGGCCGGGGCTGGGGAGAACACTGAAGCTTTCTTT.

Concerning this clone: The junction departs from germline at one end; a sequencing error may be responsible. CDR3 coding DNA: TGTGCCAGTAGTCTAGACGTAGGTGGGCCCCAGCATTTT. Translated, it gives CASSLDVGGPQHF. The chain employs TRBV19 and TRBJ1-5; D not resolved. This CDR3 is 13 amino acids long. Germline CDR1 reads LNHDA; CDR2 reads SQIVND (reference sequence).

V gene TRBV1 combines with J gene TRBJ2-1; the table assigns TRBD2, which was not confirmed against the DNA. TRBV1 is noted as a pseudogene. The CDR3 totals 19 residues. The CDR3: CASSQPGTSGRSSYNEQFF. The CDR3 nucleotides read TGCGCCAGCAGCCAACCTGGGACTAGCGGGCGGAGCTCCTACAATGAGCAGTTCTTC.

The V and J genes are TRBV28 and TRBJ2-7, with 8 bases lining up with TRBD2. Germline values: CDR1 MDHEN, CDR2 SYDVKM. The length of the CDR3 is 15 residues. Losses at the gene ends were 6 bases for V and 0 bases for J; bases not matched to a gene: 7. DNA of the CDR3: TGTGCCAGCAGCCCAGCGGGGGCCAGCTCCTACGAGCAGTACTTC. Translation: CASSPAGASSYEQYF.

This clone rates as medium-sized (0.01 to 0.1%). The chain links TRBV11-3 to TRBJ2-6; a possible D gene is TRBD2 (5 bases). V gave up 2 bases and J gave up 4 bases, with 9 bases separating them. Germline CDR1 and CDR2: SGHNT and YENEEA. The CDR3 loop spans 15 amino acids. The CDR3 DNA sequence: TGTGCCAGCAGCTTAATTGGGAGCGGGGCCAACGTCCTGACTTTC. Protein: CASSLIGSGANVLTF.

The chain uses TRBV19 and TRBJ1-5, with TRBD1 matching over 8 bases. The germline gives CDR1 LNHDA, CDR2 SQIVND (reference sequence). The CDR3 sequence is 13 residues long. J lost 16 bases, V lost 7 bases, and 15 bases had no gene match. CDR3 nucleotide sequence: TGTGCCAGTAATCAGAAAACGGGACAGGCCTATCATTTT. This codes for CASNQKTGQAYHF.

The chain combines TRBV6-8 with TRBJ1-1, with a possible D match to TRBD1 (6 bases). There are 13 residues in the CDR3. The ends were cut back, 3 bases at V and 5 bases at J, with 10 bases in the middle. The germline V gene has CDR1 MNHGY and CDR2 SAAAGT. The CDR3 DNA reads TGTGCCAGCAGTTATGAGGGGGGGACTGAAGCTTTCTTT. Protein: CASSYEGGTEAFF.

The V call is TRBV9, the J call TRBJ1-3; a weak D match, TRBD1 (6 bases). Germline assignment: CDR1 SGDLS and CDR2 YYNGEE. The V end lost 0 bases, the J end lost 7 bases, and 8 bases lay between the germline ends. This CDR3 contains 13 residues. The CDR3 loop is CASSVEGVNTIYF. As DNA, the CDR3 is TGTGCCAGCAGCGTAGAGGGGGTCAACACCATATATTTT.

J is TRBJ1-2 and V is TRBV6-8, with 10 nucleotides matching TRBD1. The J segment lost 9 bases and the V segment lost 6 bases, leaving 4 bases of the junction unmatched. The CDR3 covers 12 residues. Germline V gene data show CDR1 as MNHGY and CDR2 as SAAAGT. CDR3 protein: CASSWTGGSYTF. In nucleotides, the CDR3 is TGTGCCAGCAGCTGGACAGGGGGAAGCTACACCTTC.

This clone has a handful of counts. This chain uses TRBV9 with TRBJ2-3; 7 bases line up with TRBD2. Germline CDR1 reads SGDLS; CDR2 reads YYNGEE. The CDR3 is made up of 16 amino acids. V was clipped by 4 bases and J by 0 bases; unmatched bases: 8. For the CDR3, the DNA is TGTGCCAGCAGCTCCTTAGCGGGCCTGAGCACAGATACGCAGTATTTT. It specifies CASSSLAGLSTDTQYF.

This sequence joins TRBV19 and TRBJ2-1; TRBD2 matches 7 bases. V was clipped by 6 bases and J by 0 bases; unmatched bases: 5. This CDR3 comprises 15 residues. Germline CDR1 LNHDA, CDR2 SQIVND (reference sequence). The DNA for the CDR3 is TGTGCCAGTAGGTGGGGGGGGAGCTCCTACAATGAGCAGTTCTTC. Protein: CASRWGGSSYNEQFF.

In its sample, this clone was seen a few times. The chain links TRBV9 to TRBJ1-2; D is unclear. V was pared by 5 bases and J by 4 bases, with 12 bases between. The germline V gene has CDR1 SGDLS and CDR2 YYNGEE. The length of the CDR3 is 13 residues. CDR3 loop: CASSLREGYGYTF. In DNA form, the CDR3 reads TGTGCCAGCAGTTTACGAGAGGGCTATGGCTACACCTTC.

DNA of the CDR3: TGTGCCAGCAGCCCTTCACACGGACAGGGGGCGCTCTCTGATGGCTACACCTTC. It is translated as CASSPSHGQGALSDGYTF. The rearrangement uses TRBV7-8 and TRBJ1-2; TRBD1 agrees at 11 bases. The CDR3 covers 18 residues. The V segment lost 5 bases and the J segment 6 bases; nucleotides outside the gene matches: 17. In germline, CDR1 is SGHVS, CDR2 FQNEAQ.

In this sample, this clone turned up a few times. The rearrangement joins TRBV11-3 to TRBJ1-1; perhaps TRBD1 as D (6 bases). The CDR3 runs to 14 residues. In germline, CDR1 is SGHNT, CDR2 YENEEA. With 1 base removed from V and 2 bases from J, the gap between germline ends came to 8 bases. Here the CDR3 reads CASSLGRGNTEAFF. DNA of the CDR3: TGTGCCAGCAGCTTAGGCAGGGGTAACACTGAAGCTTTCTTT.

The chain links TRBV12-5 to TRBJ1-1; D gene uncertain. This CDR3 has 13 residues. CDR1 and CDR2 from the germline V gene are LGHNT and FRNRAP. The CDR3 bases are TGTGCCAGCCCCTCGTGGGCCCCCCAAAGGGCTTTCTTT. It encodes CASPSWAPQRAFF. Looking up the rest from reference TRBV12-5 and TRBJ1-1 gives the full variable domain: DARVTQTPRHKVTEMGQEVTMRCQPILGHNTVFWYRQTMMQGLELLAYFRNRAPLDDSGMPKDRFSAEMPDATLATLKIQPSEPRDSAVYFCASPSWAPQRAFFGQGTRLTVV.

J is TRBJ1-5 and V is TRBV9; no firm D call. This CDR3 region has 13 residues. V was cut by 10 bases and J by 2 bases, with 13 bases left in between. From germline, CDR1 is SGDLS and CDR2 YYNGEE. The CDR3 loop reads CAQAEFRNQPQHF. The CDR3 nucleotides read TGTGCCCAAGCGGAGTTTCGCAATCAGCCCCAGCATTTT.

The CDR3 coding sequence is TGTGCTAGTGCCGGGACAGGGGGCACCTACAATGAGCAGTTCTTC. Protein sequence: CASAGTGGTYNEQFF. This chain joins TRBV12-5 and TRBJ2-1; 12 nucleotides align to TRBD1. CDR3 length: 15 residues. Trimming removed 7 bases from V and 2 bases from J; junction bases left unmatched: 3. Germline V gives CDR1 LGHNT, CDR2 FRNRAP.

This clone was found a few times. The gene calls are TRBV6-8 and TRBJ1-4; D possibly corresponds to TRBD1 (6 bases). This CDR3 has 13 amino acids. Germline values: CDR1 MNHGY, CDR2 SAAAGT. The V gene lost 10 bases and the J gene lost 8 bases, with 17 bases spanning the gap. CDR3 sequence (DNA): TGTGCCATCAGCGGGGGCGAACAGGAAAAACTGTTTTTT. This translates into CAISGGEQEKLFF.

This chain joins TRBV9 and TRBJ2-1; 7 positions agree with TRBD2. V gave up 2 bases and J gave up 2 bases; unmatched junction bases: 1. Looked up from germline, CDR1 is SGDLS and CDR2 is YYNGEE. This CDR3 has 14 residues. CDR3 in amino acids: CASSVGGPYNEQFF. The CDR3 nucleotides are TGTGCCAGCAGCGTGGGAGGGCCCTACAATGAGCAGTTCTTC. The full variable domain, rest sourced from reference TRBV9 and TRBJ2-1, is DSGVTQTPKHLITATGQRVTLRCSPRSGDLSVYWYQQSLDQGLQFLIQYYNGEERAKGNILERFSAQQFPDLHSELNLSSLELGDSALYFCASSVGGPYNEQFFGPGTRLTVL.

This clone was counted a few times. CDR3 nucleotide sequence: TGTGCCAGCAGCGTAAACACCGGGAATGAGCAGTTCTTC. Its translation: CASSVNTGNEQFF. The chain employs TRBV9 and TRBJ2-1; D unclear. The V and J ends lost 1 base and 7 bases respectively, with 9 bases between them. CDR1 and CDR2 (germline): SGDLS, YYNGEE. The CDR3 covers 13 residues. Supplemented by reference TRBV9 and TRBJ2-1, the full variable domain reads DSGVTQTPKHLITATGQRVTLRCSPRSGDLSVYWYQQSLDQGLQFLIQYYNGEERAKGNILERFSAQQFPDLHSELNLSSLELGDSALYFCASSVNTGNEQFFGPGTRLTVL.

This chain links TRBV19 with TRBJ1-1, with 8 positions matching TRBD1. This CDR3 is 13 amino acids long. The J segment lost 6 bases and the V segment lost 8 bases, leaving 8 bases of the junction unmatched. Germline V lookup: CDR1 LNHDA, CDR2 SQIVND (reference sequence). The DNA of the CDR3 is TGTGCCAGTGCTCTGGTACAGGGGGCTGAAGCTTTCTTT. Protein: CASALVQGAEAFF. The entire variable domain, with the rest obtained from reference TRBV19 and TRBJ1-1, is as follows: DGGITQSPKYLFRKEGQNVTLSCEQNLNHDAMYWYRQDPGQGLRLIYYSQIVNDFQKGDIAEGYSVSREKKESFPLTVTSAQKNPTAFYLCASALVQGAEAFFGQGTRLTVV.

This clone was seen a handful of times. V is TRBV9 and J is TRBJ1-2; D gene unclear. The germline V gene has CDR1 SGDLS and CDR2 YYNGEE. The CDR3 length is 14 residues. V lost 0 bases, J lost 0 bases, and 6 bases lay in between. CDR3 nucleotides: TGTGCCAGCAGCGTAGTGTCGGCTAACTATGGCTACACCTTC. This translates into CASSVVSANYGYTF.